This T cell receptor beta chain was profiled in a study of blood T cell repertoires in COVID-19. Study background: From the United States, Italy and Spain came samples of acute and convalescent COVID-19.

Assay used: immunoSEQ multiplex PCR; TCRdb lists only in-frame clones, some missing. The sample has about 380,000 clones; 88% are singletons. Ages ranged from about 18 to 89 years, with residence in 24 US areas. The recovered donors of Cohort 3 showed two negative PCRs, clearance, or symptom resolution. The clonotype comes from a woman between 18 and 30 years old who had recovered from COVID-19. The sample consisted of PBMCs or T cells enriched from blood (not recorded which).

This CDR3 reads CASKGLGQDRNTFF. In nucleotides, the CDR3 is TGTGCCAGTAAGGGGTTGGGGCAGGACAGGAATACTTTCTTT. The chain joins TRBV19 to TRBJ1-1, with 7 bases identical to TRBD1. The CDR3 is made up of 14 amino acids. V gave up 7 bases and J gave up 12 bases; unmatched junction bases: 17. CDR1 and CDR2 from the germline V gene are LNHDA and SQIVND (reference sequence).